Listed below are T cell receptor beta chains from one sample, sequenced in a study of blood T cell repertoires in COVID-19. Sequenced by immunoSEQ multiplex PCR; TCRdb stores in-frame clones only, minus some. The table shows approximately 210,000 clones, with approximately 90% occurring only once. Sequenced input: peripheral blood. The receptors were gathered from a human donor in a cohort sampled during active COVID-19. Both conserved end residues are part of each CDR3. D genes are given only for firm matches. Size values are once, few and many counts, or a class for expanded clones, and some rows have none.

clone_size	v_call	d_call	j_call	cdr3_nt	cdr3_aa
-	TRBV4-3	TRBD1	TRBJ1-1	TGCGCCAGCAGCCAAGGGCACAGGGGTATGTTCACTGAAGCTTTCTTT	CASSQGHRGMFTEAFF
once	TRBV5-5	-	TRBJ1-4	TGTGCCAGCAGCTTGCTTCAGGGCGGCGAAAAACTGTTTTTT	CASSLLQGGEKLFF
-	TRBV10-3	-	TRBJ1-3	TGTGCCATCAGTGATCTGGGGGCGTCGGGAAACACCATATATTTT	CAISDLGASGNTIYF
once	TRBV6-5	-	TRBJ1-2	TGTGCCAGCTTCCCTTTGGCTGAAATTTACTATGGCTACACCTTC	CASFPLAEIYYGYTF
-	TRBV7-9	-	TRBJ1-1	TGTGCCAGCAGCTTGGGGACACAGAACACTGAAGCTTTCTTT	CASSLGTQNTEAFF
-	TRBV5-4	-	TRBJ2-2	TGTGCCAGCAGCGCCGGAGGGTCCAGGAATGCCGGGGAGCTGTTTTTT	CASSAGGSRNAGELFF
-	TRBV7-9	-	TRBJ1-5	TGTGCCAGCATCAGCGCGGGGCCCCAGCATTTT	CASISAGPQHF
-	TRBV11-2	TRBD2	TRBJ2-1	TGTGCCAGCAGCTTAGGACGTTTTGGGAGGGCCAGCTCCTACAATGAGCAGTTCTTC	CASSLGRFGRASSYNEQFF
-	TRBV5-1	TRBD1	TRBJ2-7	TGCGCCAGCAGCGCGGGACAGGGGGCTTACGAGCAGTACTTC	CASSAGQGAYEQYF
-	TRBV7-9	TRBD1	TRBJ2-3	TGTGCCAGCAGCTTCCGGACAGGGGGCTTTACAGATACGCAGTATTTT	CASSFRTGGFTDTQYF
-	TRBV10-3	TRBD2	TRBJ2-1	TGTGCCATCAGTGGGAGCGGGAGCTACAATGAGCAGTTCTTC	CAISGSGSYNEQFF
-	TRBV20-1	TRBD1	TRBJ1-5	TGCAGTGCTAGTGGGACAGGGCTGATCAGCCCCCAGCATTTT	CSASGTGLISPQHF
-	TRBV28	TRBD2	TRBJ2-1	TGTGCCAGCAGTCGACTAGCGGGACGGGATGGGAATGAGCAGTTCTTC	CASSRLAGRDGNEQFF
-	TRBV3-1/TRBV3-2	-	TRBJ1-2	TGTGCCAGCAGCCAAGAGGGCAGCGGTAGATATGGCTACACCTTC	CASSQEGSGRYGYTF
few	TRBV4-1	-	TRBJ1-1	TGCGCCAGCAGCCAGCCTCTACAGGTCCTGAACACTGAAGCTTTCTTT	CASSQPLQVLNTEAFF
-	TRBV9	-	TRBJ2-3	TGTGCCAGCAGCCACGACGGGAGAAAGGATACGCAGTATTTT	CASSHDGRKDTQYF
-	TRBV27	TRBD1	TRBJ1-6	TGTGCCAGCAGTTGGGGACAGCTTTCACCCCTCCACTTT	CASSWGQLSPLHF
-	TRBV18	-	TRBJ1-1	TGTGCCAGCACCGGGGAGTGGGGTACTGAAGCTTTCTTT	CASTGEWGTEAFF
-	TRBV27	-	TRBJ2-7	TGTGCCAGCAGCCAAGGAGGGAGCTCCTACGAGCAGTACTTC	CASSQGGSSYEQYF
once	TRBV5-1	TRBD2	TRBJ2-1	TGCGCCAGCAGCTTGGTTGGACTAGCGGGAGTTAATGAGCAGTTCTTC	CASSLVGLAGVNEQFF
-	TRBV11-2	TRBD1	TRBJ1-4	TGTGCCAGCAGCCCGAGGACAGGATTCCGTGAAAAACTGTTTTTT	CASSPRTGFREKLFF
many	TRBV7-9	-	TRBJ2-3	TGTGCCAGCAGCCCACCGTTCAGGGTGGGAGATACGCAGTATTTT	CASSPPFRVGDTQYF
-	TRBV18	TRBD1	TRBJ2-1	TGTGCCAGCTCTCCCTTTACAGGGGCCTCCTACAATGAGCAGTTCTTC	CASSPFTGASYNEQFF
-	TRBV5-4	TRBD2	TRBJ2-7	TGTGCCAGCAGCCCGGGACTAGCGGGAGATGAGCAGTACTTC	CASSPGLAGDEQYF
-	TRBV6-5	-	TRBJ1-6	TGTGCCAGCAGTTCGAGGCCCGCCTCTTCCGCCACACCCCTCCACTTT	CASSSRPASSATPLHF
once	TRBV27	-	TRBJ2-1	TGTGCCAGCAATAATGGACAGTCCTACAATGAGCAGTTCTTC	CASNNGQSYNEQFF
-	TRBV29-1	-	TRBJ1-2	TGCAGCGTAGCGGACCGTGTAGGGGGCTACACCTTC	CSVADRVGGYTF
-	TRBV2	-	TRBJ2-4	TGTGCCAGCAACATAGGACAGATAGCCAAAAACATTCAGTACTTC	CASNIGQIAKNIQYF
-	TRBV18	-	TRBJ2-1	TGTGCCAGCTCACGCCCACCCGGGGATGAGCAGTTCTTC	CASSRPPGDEQFF
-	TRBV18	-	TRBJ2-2	TGTGCCAGCTCACCTCGGGGGAATAATCCCGGGGAGCTGTTTTTT	CASSPRGNNPGELFF
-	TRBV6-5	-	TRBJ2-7	TGTGCCAGCAGGCCACAGGGAGGGGGAGGCTACGAGCAGTACTTC	CASRPQGGGGYEQYF
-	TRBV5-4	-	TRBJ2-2	TGTGCCAGCAGCCCTGTAGGGGTCACCGGGGAGCTGTTTTTT	CASSPVGVTGELFF
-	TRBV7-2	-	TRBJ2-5	TGTGCCAGCAGCTTAGGCCGTGGCGGCCAAGAGACCCAGTACTTC	CASSLGRGGQETQYF
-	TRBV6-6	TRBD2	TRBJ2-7	TGTGCCAGCAATCTAGCGGGAGGGCCCAACGAGCAGTACTTC	CASNLAGGPNEQYF
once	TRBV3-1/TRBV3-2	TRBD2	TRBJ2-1	TGTGCCAGCAGCGAAGGAGAGGCACTAGCGGGAGCCCGCTACAATGAGCAGTTCTTC	CASSEGEALAGARYNEQFF
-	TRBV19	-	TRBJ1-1	TGTGCCAGTAGTATTGGCAGAAACACTGAAGCTTTCTTT	CASSIGRNTEAFF
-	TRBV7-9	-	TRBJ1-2	TGTGCCAGCAGCTTAGGAGGGTTACCCCTGGGGGGCTACACCTTC	CASSLGGLPLGGYTF
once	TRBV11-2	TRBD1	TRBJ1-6	TGTGCCAGCAGCTTAGAAGGGACCCCCTACAGGGGAAATTCACCCCTCCACTTT	CASSLEGTPYRGNSPLHF
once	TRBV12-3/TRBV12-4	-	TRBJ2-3	TGTGCCAGCACCGGGGGGCACGGTACGCAGTATTTT	CASTGGHGTQYF
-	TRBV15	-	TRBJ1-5	TGTGCCACCAGCGGTGACAATTTCAATCAGCCCCAGCATTTT	CATSGDNFNQPQHF
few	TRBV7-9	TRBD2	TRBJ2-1	TGTGCCAGCAGCTTAGGAAGGACTAGCGGGATTTTTGAGCAGTTCTTC	CASSLGRTSGIFEQFF
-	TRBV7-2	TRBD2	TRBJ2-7	TGTGCCAGCAGCTTCCGTGAAGCGGGGGGTTTCTCCTACGAGCAGTACTTC	CASSFREAGGFSYEQYF
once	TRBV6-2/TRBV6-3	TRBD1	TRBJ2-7	TGTGCCAGCAGTTACTCGCCCAGGGGGATCTACGAGCAGTACTTC	CASSYSPRGIYEQYF
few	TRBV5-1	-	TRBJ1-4	TGCGCCAGCAGAAGGGAGAATGAAAAACTGTTTTTT	CASRRENEKLFF
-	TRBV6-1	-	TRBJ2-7	TGTGCCAGCAGTGAACAGGGTAGTCTGGTCTACGAGCAGTACTTC	CASSEQGSLVYEQYF
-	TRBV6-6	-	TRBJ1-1	TGTGCCAGCAGTTACGGGGGGGAACCCAAAGCTTTCTTT	CASSYGGEPKAFF
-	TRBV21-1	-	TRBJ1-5	TGTGCCAGCAGCAAAGTTGCGGGGGACCGGCAGCCCCAGCATTTT	CASSKVAGDRQPQHF
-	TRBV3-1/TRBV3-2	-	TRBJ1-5	TGTGCCAGCTTGATCCCCGGGGTTAAGAGGAATAGCAATCAGCCCCAGCATTTT	CASLIPGVKRNSNQPQHF
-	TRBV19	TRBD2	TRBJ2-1	TGTGCCAGTAGCCCCCGGGGTAGCGGGGGGGGGTACAATGAGCAGTTCTTC	CASSPRGSGGGYNEQFF
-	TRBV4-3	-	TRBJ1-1	TGCGCCAGCAGCCAAGCGGTACTACTGAACACTGAAGCTTTCTTT	CASSQAVLLNTEAFF
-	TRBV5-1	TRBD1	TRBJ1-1	TGCGCCAGCAGCCGACAGGGAAACACTGAAGCTTTCTTT	CASSRQGNTEAFF
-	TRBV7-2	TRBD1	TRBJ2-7	TGTGCCAGCAGCTTATCAGGGGGCGTTGACTACGAGCAGTACTTC	CASSLSGGVDYEQYF
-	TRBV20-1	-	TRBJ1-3	TGCAGTGCTAGTCTAGGGGCTGGAAACACCATATATTTT	CSASLGAGNTIYF
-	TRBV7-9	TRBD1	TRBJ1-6	TGTGCCAGCAGCTCAGGACAGGTTCTTAGCTCCTATAATTCACCCCTCCACTTT	CASSSGQVLSSYNSPLHF
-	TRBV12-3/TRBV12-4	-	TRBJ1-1	TGTGCCAGCAGTTTCAACAGACAGGCTGAAGCTTTCTTT	CASSFNRQAEAFF
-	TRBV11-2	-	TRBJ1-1	TGTGCCAGCAGCTTAGGAGGTCCAGGGGCTTTCTTT	CASSLGGPGAFF
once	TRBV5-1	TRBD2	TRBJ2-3	TGCGCCAGCAGCTTTGCGGGACTAGCGACAGATACGCAGTATTTT	CASSFAGLATDTQYF
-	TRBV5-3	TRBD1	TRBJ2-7	TGTGCCAGAAGCACCTACAGGGGGTGTCACTGCGAGCAGTACTTC	CARSTYRGCHCEQYF
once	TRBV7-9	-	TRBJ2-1	TGTGCCAGCAGCTTAGAGTCTGGTGTGGCGGGGGCCTCACGTCATGAGCAGTTCTTC	CASSLESGVAGASRHEQFF
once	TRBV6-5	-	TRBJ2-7	TGTGCCAGCAGTCACCTACTGAACTACGAGCAGTACTTC	CASSHLLNYEQYF